Shown below are 29 T cell receptor beta chains from a single sample sequenced in a study of shared clonotypes between healthy human individuals. The assay was immunoSEQ multiplex PCR, and TCRdb's table has in-frame clones only and misses some. The sample contains roughly 2.4 million clones, approximately 94% of which appear only once. Sequenced: naive CD4+ T cells sorted from blood. Subset denoted: CD45RA+ positively selected. The receptors shown here come from a man between 18 and 29 years old in good health.

The V and J genes are TRBV7-9 and TRBJ1-1, with D perhaps matching TRBD1 (5 bases). The CDR3 sequence is 14 residues long. The germline V and J ends were trimmed by 6 bases and 4 bases, with 15 bases remaining between them. Germline V gene sequence: CDR1 SEHNR, CDR2 FQNEAQ (reference sequence). The CDR3 region has the DNA TGTGCCAGCAGACCCTTGGGGGATAGCACTGAAGCTTTCTTT. It specifies CASRPLGDSTEAFF. The variable domain in full, with the rest retrieved from reference TRBV7-9 and TRBJ1-1, is DTGVSQNPRHKITKRGQNVTFRCDPISEHNRLYWYRQTLGQGPEFLTYFQNEAQLEKSRLLSDRFSAERPKGSFSTLEIQRTEQGDSAMYLCASRPLGDSTEAFFGQGTRLTVV.

The chain links TRBV9 to TRBJ2-1; perhaps TRBD1 as D (5 bases). This CDR3 is built from 14 residues. The germline gives CDR1 SGDLS, CDR2 YYNGEE. V lost 6 bases and J 2 bases, leaving 12 bases between the germline ends. DNA of the CDR3: TGTGCCAGCAACTACGGACAAGCCTACAATGAGCAGTTCTTC. Its protein product is CASNYGQAYNEQFF.

V and J are TRBV19 and TRBJ1-5; D gene unclear. This CDR3 contains 18 residues. Deletions cut 1 base from V and 0 bases from J, with 16 bases between. Germline V gene data show CDR1 as LNHDA and CDR2 as SQIVND (reference sequence). This CDR3 reads CASSIVPGRRNSNQPQHF. The CDR3 DNA follows: TGTGCCAGTAGTATAGTCCCTGGACGACGTAATAGCAATCAGCCCCAGCATTTT.

The chain joins TRBV9 to TRBJ2-3; TRBD2 matches 9 bases. Germline assignment: CDR1 SGDLS and CDR2 YYNGEE. The ends lost 0 bases at V and 4 bases at J; junction bases unmatched: 6. CDR3 length: 16 amino acids. DNA for the CDR3: TGTGCCAGCAGCGTAGCGGCGGGGGGGGAGGCAGATACGCAGTATTTT. Protein: CASSVAAGGEADTQYF.

This sequence joins TRBV5-1 and TRBJ2-6; perhaps TRBD2 as D (7 bases). Trimming left V 4 bases short and J 0 bases short, with 17 bases between. Germline V gives CDR1 SGHRS, CDR2 YFSETQ. The CDR3 covers 18 residues. The CDR3 bases are TGCGCCAGCAGCCCGGCGGGGGCCACCAACTCTGGGGCCAACGTCCTGACTTTC. It encodes CASSPAGATNSGANVLTF.

The chain carries TRBV5-5 and TRBJ1-1; 7 bases are shared with TRBD1. Germline V lookup: CDR1 SGHKS, CDR2 YYEKEE (reference sequence). Trimming cost V 2 bases and J 8 bases; bases outside gene matches: 12. The CDR3 is 15 amino acids. CDR3: CASSFPRTGQGEAFF. The CDR3 region has the DNA TGTGCCAGCAGCTTTCCAAGGACAGGCCAAGGAGAAGCTTTCTTT.

The chain combines TRBV7-2 with TRBJ2-7; 13 nucleotides line up with TRBD2. The CDR3 runs 14 residues. V trimming: 8 bases; J trimming: 4 bases; junction bases outside the gene matches: 5. Looked up from germline, CDR1 is SGHTA and CDR2 is FQGNSA. The CDR3 sequence: CASGPGLAGYEQYF. DNA for the CDR3: TGTGCCAGCGGACCGGGACTAGCGGGATACGAGCAGTACTTC.

V is TRBV5-1 and J is TRBJ2-1; unclear D gene. Germline loops: CDR1 SGHRS, CDR2 YFSETQ. The V end lost 4 bases, the J end lost 5 bases, and 13 bases lay between the germline ends. This CDR3 has 14 residues. CDR3 in amino acids: CASSPGPDDNEQFF. CDR3 DNA sequence: TGCGCCAGCAGCCCCGGGCCGGACGACAATGAGCAGTTCTTC. The full variable domain, completed using reference TRBV5-1 and TRBJ2-1, is KAGVTQTPRYLIKTRGQQVTLSCSPISGHRSVSWYQQTPGQGLQFLFEYFSETQRNKGNFPGRFSGRQFSNSRSEMNVSTLELGDSALYLCASSPGPDDNEQFFGPGTRLTVL.

The genes are TRBV19 and TRBJ2-7; 7 bases fit TRBD2. The CDR3 length is 14 residues. Trimming at V came to 5 bases and at J to 2 bases, leaving 6 bases not matched to a gene. Germline V gene lookup returns CDR1 LNHDA and CDR2 SQIVND (reference sequence). CDR3 sequence reads: CASSLAAWTYEQYF. CDR3 DNA: TGTGCCAGTAGTCTAGCGGCCTGGACCTACGAGCAGTACTTC.

This CDR3 is CASSQRQGPYNEQFF. Written as DNA, the CDR3 is TGTGCCAGCAGCCAACGACAGGGGCCCTACAATGAGCAGTTCTTC. V usage is TRBV11-2 and J usage is TRBJ2-1; 8 bases align to TRBD1. V dropped 5 bases and J dropped 2; count of bases not matched to a gene: 5. This CDR3 is built from 15 residues. Germline V gives CDR1 SGHAT, CDR2 FQNNGV. Full variable domain (remainder filled in from reference TRBV11-2 and TRBJ2-1): EAGVAQSPRYKIIEKRQSVAFWCNPISGHATLYWYQQILGQGPKLLIQFQNNGVVDDSQLPKDRFSAERLKGVDSTLKIQPAKLEDSAVYLCASSQRQGPYNEQFFGPGTRLTVL.

This rearrangement joins TRBV18 to TRBJ1-3, with no clear D. Germline V gene lookup returns CDR1 KGHSH and CDR2 LQKENI. Between the trimmed V and J ends, which lost 4 bases and 0 bases, there was a span of 13 bases. The CDR3 runs to 16 residues. The CDR3 DNA follows: TGTGCCAGCTCACTTGCCGACGCCTCCTCTGGAAACACCATATATTTT. It encodes CASSLADASSGNTIYF.

This chain links TRBV6-5 with TRBJ1-6; tentative D call: TRBD1 (6 bases). Germline V lookup: CDR1 MNHEY, CDR2 SVGAGI. The CDR3 runs to 15 residues. Deletions cut 5 bases from V and 7 bases from J, with 15 bases between. The DNA for the CDR3 is TGTGCCAGCAGTCCCCTCACGGGGGGCAATTCACCCCTCCACTTT. It codes for CASSPLTGGNSPLHF.

The genes are TRBV5-1 and TRBJ2-6; 8 bases fit TRBD1. Germline CDR1 and CDR2: SGHRS and YFSETQ. This CDR3 is 17 amino acids long. The V and J ends lost 0 bases and 1 base, in that order; junction bases with no gene match: 3. The CDR3 loop reads CASSLERTGSGANVLTF. The CDR3 region has the DNA TGCGCCAGCAGCTTGGAACGGACAGGGTCTGGGGCCAACGTCCTGACTTTC.

The chain is built from TRBV18 and TRBJ2-5; 10 bases agree with TRBD2. The CDR3 has 16 residues. V was clipped by 2 bases and J by 2 bases; unmatched bases: 5. Germline V gene sequence: CDR1 KGHSH, CDR2 LQKENI. The CDR3 sequence: CASSPRSGGVQETQYF. The CDR3 DNA is TGTGCCAGCTCACCAAGGAGCGGGGGGGTACAAGAGACCCAGTACTTC.

Turning to this clone: An end of the junction differs from the germline gene, which may be a read error. Other DNA sequences in this specimen translate into the identical CDR3. The chain employs TRBV29-1 and TRBJ1-1; the match to TRBD1 covers 7 bases. The CDR3 consists of 13 residues. Per the germline V gene, CDR1 is SQVTM and CDR2 is ANQGSEA. This chain's CDR3 is CSVGQGVNTEAFF. CDR3 in DNA: TGCAGCGTTGGGCAGGGGGTGAATACTGAAGCTTTCTTT.

The chain links TRBV10-1 to TRBJ2-3, with 13 bases fitting TRBD2. CDR3 length: 16 amino acids. Per germline, CDR1 WNHNN and CDR2 SYGVQD (reference sequence). V was clipped by 2 bases and J by 5 bases; unmatched bases: 4. CDR3 amino acids: CASSETSGGAKDTQYF. CDR3 in DNA: TGCGCCAGCAGTGAGACTAGCGGGGGGGCCAAAGATACGCAGTATTTT.

The chain uses TRBV28 and TRBJ2-1; the D is unclear. V lost 4 bases, J lost 4 bases, and 14 bases lay in between. Germline V gene data show CDR1 as MDHEN and CDR2 as SYDVKM. The CDR3 spans 15 residues. The CDR3 protein is CASSWARALYNEQFF. The CDR3 DNA follows: TGTGCCAGCAGTTGGGCCCGGGCCCTTTACAATGAGCAGTTCTTC.

A few counts support this clone. This sample includes further DNA sequences coding for the same CDR3. The V and J genes are TRBV19 and TRBJ2-7; the D gene is possibly TRBD1 (6 bases). The length of the CDR3 is 12 residues. Per germline, CDR1 LNHDA and CDR2 SQIVND (reference sequence). V lost 5 bases, J lost 3 bases, and 8 bases lay in between. The CDR3, as DNA: TGTGCCAGTAGTGCACAGGGCTACGAGCAGTACTTC. The encoded protein is CASSAQGYEQYF.

The chain is built from TRBV19 and TRBJ2-1; possibly TRBD2 for D (5 bases). CDR1 and CDR2 from the germline V gene are LNHDA and SQIVND (reference sequence). The V end lost 4 bases, the J end lost 5 bases, and 12 bases lay between the germline ends. The CDR3 runs 14 residues. CDR3 residues: CASSTWTSNNEQFF. Here the CDR3 DNA reads TGTGCCAGTAGTACCTGGACTTCTAACAATGAGCAGTTCTTC.

Concerning this clone: The sample contains more than one DNA sequence encoding this CDR3. The chain recombines TRBV13 with TRBJ1-1; TRBD1 is a possible D gene (6 bases). The germline gives CDR1 PRHDT, CDR2 FYEKMQ (reference sequence). This CDR3 spans 16 amino acids. Trimming took off 6 bases at V and 0 bases at J, with 17 bases between the two ends. CDR3 bases: TGTGCCAGCAGAAGTACCAGGGGATCGATGAACACTGAAGCTTTCTTT. Its translation: CASRSTRGSMNTEAFF.

Of note for this clone: The same CDR3 is also encoded by other DNA sequences in this sample. V usage is TRBV18 and J usage is TRBJ2-5, with D tentatively TRBD1 or TRBD2 (5 bases each). The CDR3 has 13 residues. With 3 bases removed from V and 3 bases from J, the gap between germline ends came to 8 bases. Germline V gene data show CDR1 as KGHSH and CDR2 as LQKENI. CDR3 amino acids: CASSPGTKETQYF. The CDR3 DNA is TGTGCCAGCTCACCCGGGACGAAAGAGACCCAGTACTTC.

As regards this clone: At one end, the junction sequence differs from germline, possibly due to a read error. The J gene is TRBJ2-7, the V gene TRBV5-1; 10 nucleotides match TRBD1. The CDR3 is 14 amino acids. Germline values: CDR1 SGHRS, CDR2 YFSETQ. The CDR3 protein is CASSPTGGSHEQYF. CDR3 sequence (DNA): TGCGCCAGCAGCCCGACAGGGGGCTCCCACGAGCAGTACTTC.

As DNA, the CDR3 is TGTGCCAGCAGCAGACTGGGACAGGGTGGTGAAAAACTGTTTTTT. This gives the protein CASSRLGQGGEKLFF. V usage is TRBV7-9 and J usage is TRBJ1-4, with TRBD1 matching 9 bases. After removal of 5 bases from V and 7 bases from J, the junction contained 8 bases not matched to a gene. CDR3 length: 15 amino acids. Germline CDR1 and CDR2: SEHNR and FQNEAQ (reference sequence).

This chain joins TRBV6-1 and TRBJ2-1; 11 bases line up with TRBD1. V shed 4 bases and J 14 bases; nucleotides not matched to a gene: 10. The germline V gene has CDR1 MNHNS and CDR2 SASEGT. The CDR3 loop spans 14 amino acids. The CDR3 DNA sequence: TGTGCCAGCAGTGCCCACGGGACAGGGGGTATCGAGTTCTTC. The encoded protein is CASSAHGTGGIEFF.

The CDR3 reads CSVGFLRESNEKLFF. In nucleotides, the CDR3 is TGCAGCGTTGGTTTTTTGCGAGAGTCTAATGAAAAACTGTTTTTT. The V and J genes are TRBV29-1 and TRBJ1-4; D is uncertain. Between the trimmed V and J ends, which lost 4 bases and 3 bases, there was a span of 15 bases. CDR1 and CDR2 (germline): SQVTM, ANQGSEA. The CDR3 contains 15 residues.

As for this clone: The identical CDR3 is also encoded by other nucleotide sequences in the sample. The rearrangement uses TRBV30 and TRBJ2-5; TRBD1 might be the D (6 bases). TRBJ2-7 matches the DNA end more closely, so the J call is doubtful. This CDR3 has 12 residues. The germline V gene has CDR1 GTSNPN and CDR2 SVGIG (reference sequence). The CDR3 protein is CAWSVQGYEQYF. In DNA, the CDR3 is TGTGCCTGGAGCGTACAGGGCTACGAGCAGTACTTC.

This chain connects TRBV6-1 to TRBJ1-2; possible D gene TRBD1, 6 bases. The length of the CDR3 is 12 residues. Trimming pared 7 bases from V and 5 bases from J, leaving 11 bases between. The germline V gene has CDR1 MNHNS and CDR2 SASEGT. CDR3 residues: CASTGTGYGYTF. The CDR3 DNA sequence: TGTGCCAGCACGGGTACAGGGTATGGCTACACCTTC.

The gene calls are TRBV5-4 and TRBJ2-3; 7 bases map to TRBD1. Losses at the gene ends were 3 bases for V and 4 bases for J; bases not matched to a gene: 8. Germline V gene sequence: CDR1 SGHNT, CDR2 YYREEE (reference sequence). This CDR3 comprises 15 residues. The CDR3 sequence is CASSSQGLGADTQYF. In DNA, the CDR3 is TGTGCCAGCAGCTCACAGGGGCTCGGGGCAGATACGCAGTATTTT.

The rearrangement uses TRBV10-3 and TRBJ2-7, with a weak D call TRBD2 (5 bases). The germline gives CDR1 ENHRY, CDR2 SYGVKD. Trimming cost V 11 bases and J 0 bases, with 17 bases left between them. This CDR3 has 14 residues. The CDR3 DNA is TGTGCCGTCCGCGGACTCCAGTCCTCCTACGAGCAGTACTTC. It yields the protein CAVRGLQSSYEQYF.